One sample yielded the 9 T cell receptor beta chains listed below, sequenced in a study of blood T cell repertoires in COVID-19. Sequenced by immunoSEQ multiplex PCR; TCRdb stores in-frame clones only, minus some. The table lists 300,000 to 400,000 clones, around nine tenths of them singletons. The sample consisted of peripheral blood. Receptors were obtained from a human donor in a cohort sampled during active COVID-19.

The rearrangement uses TRBV5-1 and TRBJ2-1; D possibly corresponds to TRBD2 (6 bases). The ends were cut back, 0 bases at V and 8 bases at J, with 9 bases in the middle. The germline V gene has CDR1 SGHRS and CDR2 YFSETQ. The length of the CDR3 is 13 residues. CDR3 loop: CASSLDGEDEQFF. CDR3 coding DNA: TGCGCCAGCAGCTTGGACGGGGAGGATGAGCAGTTCTTC.

This chain links TRBV3-1 (or the pseudogene TRBV3-2) with TRBJ2-7; D is possibly TRBD2 (6 bases). V gave up 2 bases and J gave up 2 bases, with 13 bases separating them. CDR1 and CDR2 from the germline V gene are LGHDT and YNNKEL (reference sequence). There are 15 residues in the CDR3. The CDR3 here is CASSQFGGTPYEQYF. CDR3 nucleotide sequence: TGTGCCAGCAGCCAATTCGGGGGAACCCCCTACGAGCAGTACTTC.

The chain combines TRBV10-3 with TRBJ1-1; D is undetermined. Germline V lookup: CDR1 ENHRY, CDR2 SYGVKD. This CDR3 is built from 13 residues. Trimming left V 10 bases short and J 1 base short, with 13 bases between. DNA of the CDR3: TGTGCCACAACCGCCGCAGGGAACACTGAAGCTTTCTTT. Translating it yields CATTAAGNTEAFF.

This sequence joins TRBV18 and TRBJ1-4; the D gene is possibly TRBD1 (5 bases). From germline, CDR1 is KGHSH and CDR2 LQKENI. V was cut by 3 bases and J by 8 bases, with 16 bases left in between. CDR3 length: 15 amino acids. DNA of the CDR3: TGTGCCAGCTCACCGGACGGGGAGGGACCAGAAAAACTGTTTTTT. Translated: CASSPDGEGPEKLFF.

The chain carries TRBV2 and TRBJ1-1, with 11 bases fitting TRBD1. This CDR3 comprises 17 residues. Trimming took 6 bases from V and 3 from J; bases not matched to a gene: 12. The V gene's germline CDR1 is SNHLY and CDR2 FYNNEI. In nucleotides, the CDR3 is TGTGCCAGCAGCCTAGAGGGGACAGGGGGTAAAGACACTGAAGCTTTCTTT. This gives the protein CASSLEGTGGKDTEAFF.

The V gene is TRBV5-8, the J gene TRBJ2-7, with 9 bases that match TRBD1. V lost 4 bases, J lost 4 bases, and 9 bases stayed unmatched. Per the germline V gene, CDR1 is SGHTS and CDR2 is YDEGEE. This CDR3 contains 15 residues. CDR3 DNA sequence: TGTGCCAGCAGCGCCCCGGGACAGGGACGATACGAGCAGTACTTC. Protein: CASSAPGQGRYEQYF. The entire variable domain, with the rest obtained from reference TRBV5-8 and TRBJ2-7, is as follows: EAGVTQSPTHLIKTRGQQATLRCSPISGHTSVYWYQQALGLGLQFLLWYDEGEERNRGNFPPRFSGRQFPNYSSELNVNALELEDSALYLCASSAPGQGRYEQYFGPGTRLTVT.

The chain links TRBV11-3 to TRBJ1-6, with D perhaps matching TRBD1 (6 bases). Trimming took 3 bases from V and 7 from J, leaving 7 bases between them. Per germline, CDR1 SGHNT and CDR2 YENEEA. The CDR3 contains 13 residues. The CDR3 nucleotides read TGTGCCAGCAGCTTCGACAGGAATTCACCCCTCCACTTT. As protein: CASSFDRNSPLHF.

This chain links TRBV5-1 with TRBJ2-5, with D possibly TRBD1 on 5 matching bases. The V and J ends lost 4 bases and 2 bases respectively, with 15 bases between them. The CDR3 is 15 residues long. Germline V gene lookup returns CDR1 SGHRS and CDR2 YFSETQ. CDR3 DNA sequence: TGCGCCAGCAGCGCCACGAGACAGTTTCAAGAGACCCAGTACTTC. Amino acid sequence: CASSATRQFQETQYF.

This chain connects TRBV28 to TRBJ2-7, with 7 bases aligning to TRBD2. The V gene end was trimmed by 10 bases and the J gene end by 4 bases; junction bases not matched to a gene: 7. The CDR3 consists of 12 residues. From germline, CDR1 is MDHEN and CDR2 SYDVKM. In DNA, the CDR3 is TGTGCCACCCGCGGGGGATCATACGAGCAGTACTTC. Translation gives CATRGGSYEQYF.